Listed here is a single T cell receptor (beta chain). This could be a read error, since a much larger clone is one nucleotide away. Germline-derived CDR1 and CDR2 are SGHKS and YYEKEE (reference sequence). This CDR3 comprises 15 residues. This sample was taken from a study of T cells in Graves' hyperthyroidism and ophthalmopathy. TCR beta CDR3 sequences were amplified from RNA transcripts. HTBI primers were employed in a first-round RT-PCR of the TCR CDR3. Each CDR3 protein is one row after TCRdb ran MiXCR on the multiplex PCR reads. The repertoire consists of approximately 500,000 distinct CDR3 sequences, with 46% occurring once and the leading ten covering roughly 7.7%.

The V and J genes are TRBV5-5 and TRBJ2-2, with 8 bases lining up with TRBD1. The sequencing input was peripheral blood or thyroid tissue (not recorded which). The TCR sequence derives from a woman between 18 and 30 years old with Graves' hyperthyroidism. CDR3 DNA sequence: TGTGCCTGCAGCACTGACAGGGGTAACACCGGGGAGCTGTTTTTT. This translates into CACSTDRGNTGELFF.